By sample share, the clone carrying this T cell receptor (beta chain) is medium-sized. Its matching antigen is unknown. At 600 ng per sample, bulk tumor genomic DNA provided the template. Collection of several biopsies per primary tumor, spaced far apart, took place during surgery. With untreated, newly diagnosed non-small cell lung cancer, the patients went on to undergo curative surgery. The data derive from a study of immune heterogeneity within non-small cell lung tumors. Broader study findings: Dominant CDR3 beta clonotypes repeated across a patient's tumor loci, while different loci held unique high-frequency clones. Local T-cell clonality tracked local tumor mutational burden, showing a moderate yet significant relationship (R around 0.34). Individual patients largely had distinct high-frequency T-cell receptor beta clonotypes from one another.

It was with 32 V and 13 J primers that multiplex PCR amplified TCR beta CDR3. Using its own MiXCR run on the multiplex PCR reads, TCRdb lists one record per CDR3 protein. The sample contains approximately 6,400 distinct CDR3 sequences, around a fifth of which appear only once. The sequenced sample was lung tumor tissue. The source is a man between 70 and 80 years old with non-small cell lung cancer.

CDR3 DNA: TGCAGTGCTCCGCGGACGAACTTTATTAATGAAAAACTGTTTTTT. This codes for CSAPRTNFINEKLFF. V usage is TRBV20-1 and J usage is TRBJ1-4; D ambiguous. With 5 bases removed from V and 4 bases from J, the gap between germline ends came to 17 bases. Per the germline V gene, CDR1 is DFQATT and CDR2 is SNEGSKA (reference sequence). The CDR3 contains 15 residues.